The 6 T cell receptor beta chains given below trace back to one sample, sequenced in a study of T-cell reconstitution after alpha-beta-depleted transplantation in children (dated by TCRdb to the mid-2010s). The library was prepared using PCR. Instrument used: Illumina HiSeq 2500. TCR library preparation used molecular barcoding, with unique molecular identifiers applied to normalize quantification of the TCRbeta repertoire. TCRdb trimmed the raw reads at Q25, called clones with MiXCR and kept productive beta chains. CDR3 protein sequences are deduplicated, and each keeps its most common genes and DNA. Counted in this sample were approximately 130,000 distinct CDR3 sequences; roughly 9.7% of them appeared once. The ten largest clones add up to less than 25% of the sample. The sample's treatment or condition label, decoded: allogeneic hematopoietic cell transplantation with graft depleted of TCRalphabeta T cells and CD19 B cells.

Sequences were derived from PBMCs, mostly from graft donor cells, sampled 180 days after TCRalphabeta/CD19-depleted stem cell transplant. Receptors originate from a girl under three years old who had a stem cell transplant for combined immunodeficiency, so the T cells may come from the graft donor.

V is TRBV12-3 or TRBV12-4 and J is TRBJ1-3; no firm D call. The V and J ends lost 5 bases and 4 bases respectively, with 15 bases between them. The CDR3 sequence is 15 residues long. DNA of the CDR3: TGTGCCAGCAGTCCAACCTCCGGGCCCGGAAACACCATATATTTT. This sequence encodes CASSPTSGPGNTIYF.

This clonotype was seen a few times. The V gene is TRBV20-1, the J gene TRBJ2-3; unclear D gene. CDR1 and CDR2 (germline): DFQATT, SNEGSKA (reference sequence). The CDR3 runs 14 residues. Between the trimmed V and J ends, which lost 1 base and 2 bases, there was a span of 10 bases. The CDR3 sequence is CSARVTFNTDTQYF. The CDR3 DNA follows: TGCAGTGCTAGAGTAACCTTTAACACAGATACGCAGTATTTT.

The sample holds a few counts of this clonotype. This chain joins TRBV6-2 or TRBV6-3 and TRBJ2-1, with 15 bases matching TRBD2. J lost 9 bases, V lost 5 bases, and 5 bases had no gene match. CDR3 length equals 15 residues. In germline, CDR1 is MNHEY, CDR2 SVGEGT. This CDR3 is CASSLGLAGGIEQFF. The CDR3 bases are TGTGCCAGCAGTCTCGGACTAGCGGGGGGGATTGAGCAGTTCTTC.

This clonotype came up a few times. The gene calls are TRBV7-6 and TRBJ2-7, with D unresolved. V was trimmed by 5 bases and J by 2 bases, leaving 19 bases between them. The CDR3 consists of 16 residues. Germline V CDR1 and CDR2: SGHVS, FNYEAQ. CDR3 sequence reads: CASSNIGPSAPYEQYF. CDR3 in DNA: TGTGCCAGCAGCAACATTGGCCCGTCGGCTCCCTACGAGCAGTACTTC.

This clonotype was seen a few times. This sequence joins TRBV5-4 and TRBJ1-4, with 8 bases fitting TRBD1. V lost 4 bases to trimming and J lost 3 bases; unmatched junction nucleotides: 5. The CDR3 length is 15 residues. The germline gives CDR1 SGHNT, CDR2 YYREEE (reference sequence). CDR3 sequence: CASSPEQGANEKLFF. The CDR3 DNA follows: TGTGCCAGCAGCCCCGAACAGGGGGCTAATGAAAAACTGTTTTTT.

This clonotype was detected only a few times. This chain joins TRBV6-5 and TRBJ2-1, with 9 nucleotides matching TRBD2. With V trimmed by 4 bases and J by 2 bases, 3 bases remained unmatched. The CDR3 consists of 15 residues. From germline, CDR1 is MNHEY and CDR2 SVGAGI. CDR3 sequence (DNA): TGTGCCAGCAGTTTAGCGGGAGAACCCTACAATGAGCAGTTCTTC. This codes for CASSLAGEPYNEQFF.